What follows describes a single T cell receptor (beta chain). Its antigen is not identified. The germline CDR1 and CDR2 sequences are SNHLY and FYNNEI. CDR3 size: 13 residues. V was shortened by 5 bases and J by 6 bases, with 10 bases between the two germline ends. The sample comes from a study of cytomegalovirus exposure and HLA in healthy donors. Study-level results: As a later analysis showed, several of the most significant clusters appeared to be linked to common viral pathogens. According to a later analysis, donors in an Asian-associated ancestry cluster reportedly had fewer N-insertions than the roughly 640-donor mean. Per published reports, the classifier diagnosed cytomegalovirus status with high specificity and sensitivity. Presence/absence comparisons presumed near-even sequencing depth among donors.

The PCR used 60 Vbeta and 13 Jbeta primers. Method: immunoSEQ multiplex PCR; TCRdb's copy keeps in-frame clones and lacks some. The sample table sets out roughly 200,000 clones. The chain carries TRBV2 and TRBJ2-2; D perhaps matches TRBD1 (6 bases). The TCR originated in a man aged 30-40 years in good health and CMV-seronegative. The sample taken for sequencing was PBMCs. The DNA of the CDR3 is TGTGCCAGCAGTTCACAGGGCTCCGGGGAGCTGTTTTTT. Translated: CASSSQGSGELFF. The whole variable domain, filled in from reference TRBV2 and TRBJ2-2, reads EPEVTQTPSHQVTQMGQEVILRCVPISNHLYFYWYRQILGQKVEFLVSFYNNEISEKSEIFDDQFSVERPDGSNFTLKIRSTKLEDSAMYFCASSSQGSGELFFGEGSRLTVL.